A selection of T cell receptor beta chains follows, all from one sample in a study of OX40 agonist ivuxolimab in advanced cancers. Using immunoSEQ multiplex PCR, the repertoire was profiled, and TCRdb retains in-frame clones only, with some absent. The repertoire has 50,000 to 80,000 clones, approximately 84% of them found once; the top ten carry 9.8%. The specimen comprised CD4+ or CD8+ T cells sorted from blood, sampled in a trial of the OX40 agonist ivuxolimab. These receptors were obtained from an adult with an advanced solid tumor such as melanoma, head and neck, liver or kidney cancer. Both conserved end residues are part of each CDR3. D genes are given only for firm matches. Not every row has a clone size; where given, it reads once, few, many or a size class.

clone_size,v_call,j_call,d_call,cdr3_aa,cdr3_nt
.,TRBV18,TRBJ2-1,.,CASSPSVRDYNEQFF,TGTGCCAGCTCACCGTCGGTTAGGGATTACAATGAGCAGTTCTTC
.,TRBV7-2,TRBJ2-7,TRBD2,CASSLAGSGRDSYEQYF,TGTGCCAGCAGCTTAGCTGGGAGCGGGAGGGATTCCTACGAGCAGTACTTC
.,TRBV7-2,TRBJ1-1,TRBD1,CASSSHRGMNTEAFF,TGTGCCAGCAGCTCACACAGGGGAATGAACACTGAAGCTTTCTTT
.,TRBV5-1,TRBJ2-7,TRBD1,CASSLGSSGQGQNEQYF,TGCGCCAGCAGCTTGGGGTCTTCGGGACAGGGCCAGAACGAGCAGTACTTC
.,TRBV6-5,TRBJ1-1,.,CASSYSAGATEAFF,TGTGCCAGCAGTTACTCGGCAGGGGCCACTGAAGCTTTCTTT
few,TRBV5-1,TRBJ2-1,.,CASSLSGQTVNEQFF,TGCGCCAGCAGCTTGAGCGGACAGACGGTGAATGAGCAGTTCTTC
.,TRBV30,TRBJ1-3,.,CAWRARGTGNTIYF,TGTGCCTGGAGGGCCAGGGGAACGGGAAACACCATATATTTT
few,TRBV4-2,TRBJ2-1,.,CASSQDDRFYNEQFF,TGTGCCAGCAGCCAAGACGACAGATTCTACAATGAGCAGTTCTTC
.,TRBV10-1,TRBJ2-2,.,CASSDTSRTGELFF,TGCGCCAGCAGTGATACCTCTAGAACCGGGGAGCTGTTTTTT
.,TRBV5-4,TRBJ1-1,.,CASSPQWGFNTEAFF,TGTGCCAGCAGCCCCCAGTGGGGGTTTAACACTGAAGCTTTCTTT
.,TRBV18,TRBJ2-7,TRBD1,CASSPRDSSYEQYF,TGTGCCAGCTCGCCTAGGGACAGCTCCTACGAGCAGTACTTC
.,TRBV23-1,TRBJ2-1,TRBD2,CASSPLSSGWSSYNEQFF,TGCGCCAGCAGTCCACTATCTAGCGGGTGGAGCTCCTACAATGAGCAGTTCTTC
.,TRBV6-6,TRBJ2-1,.,CASSFFVSEQFF,TGTGCCAGCAGCTTCTTCGTCAGTGAGCAGTTCTTC
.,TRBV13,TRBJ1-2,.,CASSLGSGGYGYTF,TGTGCCAGCAGCTTAGGGTCCGGCGGATATGGCTACACCTTC
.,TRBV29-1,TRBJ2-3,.,CSATGGPDTQYF,TGCAGCGCGACAGGAGGCCCAGATACGCAGTATTTT
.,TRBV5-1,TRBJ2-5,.,CASSLIEARETQYF,TGCGCCAGCAGCTTAATCGAAGCCCGGGAGACCCAGTACTTC
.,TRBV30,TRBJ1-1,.,CAWSVRGGTEAFF,TGTGCCTGGAGTGTACGCGGGGGGACTGAAGCTTTCTTT
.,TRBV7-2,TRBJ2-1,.,CASSSRGSYNEQFF,TGTGCCAGCAGCTCGAGGGGATCCTACAATGAGCAGTTCTTC
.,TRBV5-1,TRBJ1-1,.,CASSFARDMNTEAFF,TGCGCCAGCAGCTTCGCCAGGGACATGAACACTGAAGCTTTCTTT
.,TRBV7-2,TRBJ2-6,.,CASTRRGGMAGANVLTF,TGTGCCAGCACTCGGAGGGGGGGGATGGCTGGGGCCAACGTCCTGACTTTC
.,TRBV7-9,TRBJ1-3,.,CASSPTGLLSGNTIYF,TGTGCCAGCAGCCCGACAGGATTACTTTCGGGAAACACCATATATTTT
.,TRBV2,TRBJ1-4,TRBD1,CASSGQPLRQKLFF,TGTGCCAGCTCGGGACAGCCCTTAAGGCAAAAACTGTTTTTT
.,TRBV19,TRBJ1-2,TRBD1,CASSTDRDRGGYTF,TGTGCCAGTAGTACCGACCGGGACAGAGGTGGCTACACCTTC
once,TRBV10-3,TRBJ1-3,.,CAIREQSSGNTIYF,TGTGCCATCAGGGAGCAGAGCTCTGGAAACACCATATATTTT
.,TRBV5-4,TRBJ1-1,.,CASSRSTEANTEAFF,TGTGCCAGCAGCCGAAGTACGGAGGCGAACACTGAAGCTTTCTTT
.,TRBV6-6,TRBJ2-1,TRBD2,CASSYSRLRGDNEQFF,TGTGCCAGCAGTTACTCGAGGCTGCGGGGGGACAATGAGCAGTTCTTC
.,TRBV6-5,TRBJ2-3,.,CASSWLGGTDTQYF,TGTGCCAGCAGTTGGTTGGGGGGCACAGATACGCAGTATTTT
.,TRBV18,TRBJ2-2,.,CASSPRTAGTGNTGELFF,TGTGCCAGCTCACCCCGAACCGCCGGGACGGGAAACACCGGGGAGCTGTTTTTT
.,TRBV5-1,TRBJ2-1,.,CASSSEVASSYNEQFF,TGCGCCAGCAGCTCGGAAGTGGCGAGCTCCTACAATGAGCAGTTCTTC
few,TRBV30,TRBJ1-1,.,CAWSDSGTEAFF,TGTGCCTGGAGCGACAGCGGGACTGAAGCTTTCTTT
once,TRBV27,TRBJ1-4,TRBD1,CASSLKTGRGEKLFF,TGTGCCAGCAGTTTGAAGACAGGGCGGGGTGAAAAACTGTTTTTT
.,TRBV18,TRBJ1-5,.,CASSPPGGSQPQHF,TGTGCCAGCTCACCACCGGGGGGGAGTCAGCCCCAGCATTTT
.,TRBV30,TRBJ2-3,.,CAWSGRGSTDTQYF,TGTGCCTGGAGTGGCAGGGGAAGCACAGATACGCAGTATTTT
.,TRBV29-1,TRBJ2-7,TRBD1,CSASQGLGIEQYF,TGCAGCGCTTCACAGGGGTTGGGAATCGAGCAGTACTTC
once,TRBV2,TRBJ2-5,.,CASKGDGETQYF,TGTGCCAGCAAGGGGGACGGGGAGACCCAGTACTTC
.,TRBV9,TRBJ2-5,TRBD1,CASSTGQGAAIETQYF,TGTGCCAGCAGCACTGGACAGGGGGCAGCAATAGAGACCCAGTACTTC
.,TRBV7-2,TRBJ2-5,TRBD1,CASSLTGGWETQYF,TGTGCCAGCAGCTTGACAGGGGGCTGGGAGACCCAGTACTTC
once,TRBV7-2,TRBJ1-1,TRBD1,CASSRTGGIRNTEAFF,TGTGCCAGCAGCCGGACAGGGGGTATAAGGAACACTGAAGCTTTCTTT
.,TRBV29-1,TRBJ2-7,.,CSVEDGPSYEQYF,TGCAGCGTTGAAGATGGGCCATCCTACGAGCAGTACTTC
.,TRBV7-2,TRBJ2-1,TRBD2,CAAGLAGNNEQFF,TGTGCAGCGGGACTAGCGGGGAACAATGAGCAGTTCTTC
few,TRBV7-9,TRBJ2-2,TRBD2,CASSGLAGGYTGELFF,TGTGCCAGCAGCGGACTAGCGGGAGGGTACACCGGGGAGCTGTTTTTT
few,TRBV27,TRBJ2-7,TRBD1,CASRNTGGISYEQYF,TGTGCCAGCAGAAACACAGGGGGCATCTCCTACGAGCAGTACTTC
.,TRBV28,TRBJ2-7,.,CASSPDSSEQYF,TGTGCCAGCAGTCCTGACAGCTCCGAGCAGTACTTC
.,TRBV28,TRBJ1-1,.,CASSLQGPGNTEAFF,TGTGCCAGCAGTTTACAGGGACCGGGGAACACTGAAGCTTTCTTT
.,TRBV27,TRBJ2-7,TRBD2,CASSLADSYEQYF,TGTGCCAGCAGTCTAGCGGACTCCTACGAGCAGTACTTC
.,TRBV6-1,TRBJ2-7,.,CASGEWVYSYEQYF,TGTGCCAGCGGGGAGTGGGTGTACTCCTACGAGCAGTACTTC
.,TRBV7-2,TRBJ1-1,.,CASSLGGDAFF,TGTGCCAGCAGCTTAGGGGGAGATGCTTTCTTT
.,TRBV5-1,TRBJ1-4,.,CASSSQGGEKLFF,TGCGCCAGCAGCTCCCAGGGCGGTGAAAAACTGTTTTTT
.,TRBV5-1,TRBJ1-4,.,CASRSQGNEKLFF,TGCGCCAGCAGGTCCCAGGGCAATGAAAAACTGTTTTTT
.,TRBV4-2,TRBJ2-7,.,CASSRGSRDVSYEQYF,TGTGCCAGCAGCCGGGGAAGTCGAGACGTATCCTACGAGCAGTACTTC
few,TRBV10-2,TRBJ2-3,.,CASRFGPTSTDTQYF,TGCGCCAGCAGATTTGGACCGACTAGCACAGATACGCAGTATTTT
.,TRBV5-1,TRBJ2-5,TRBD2,CASSLISGGEETQYF,TGCGCCAGCAGCTTGATTAGCGGGGGGGAAGAGACCCAGTACTTC
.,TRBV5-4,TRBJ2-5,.,CASSLRLIGDQETQYF,TGTGCCAGCAGCTTGCGGTTAATCGGGGACCAAGAGACCCAGTACTTC
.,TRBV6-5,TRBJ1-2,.,CASSRAGPANYGYTF,TGTGCCAGCAGTCGCGCAGGTCCAGCTAACTATGGCTACACCTTC
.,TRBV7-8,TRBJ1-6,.,CASSLFFGTSSYNSPLHF,TGTGCCAGCAGCTTATTTTTTGGCACGAGCTCCTATAATTCACCCCTCCACTTT